Reported below is one TCR beta chain. Its antigen is not identified. This CDR3 spans 12 amino acids. The V end was cut by 1 base, the J end by 9 bases, with 7 bases between. Germline CDR1 reads SGHVS; CDR2 reads FNYEAQ. The data stem from a study of T cells in localized non-small cell lung cancer. Study outcomes and limitations: Adjacent lung was found to contain a median approximately 60 of the top 100 tumor clones.

Assay: immunoSEQ multiplex PCR; the TCRdb copy retains only in-frame clones and omits some. The table records about 64,000 clones, roughly 81% of them present only once. The receptor comes from a man aged 35-69 years with stage II lung adenocarcinoma. This chain uses TRBV7-6 with TRBJ2-1, with D tentatively TRBD1 (6 bases). The sequencing used PBMCs, collected before any cancer treatment. CDR3 nucleotides: TGTGCCAGCAGCTTAGTAGGGGGTGAGCAGTTCTTC. It specifies CASSLVGGEQFF.